Listed below are T cell receptor beta chains from one sample, sequenced in a study of blood T cell repertoires in COVID-19. Data came from immunoSEQ multiplex PCR; TCRdb stores just in-frame clones and leaves some out. The data show around 130,000 clones, 84% seen once. Sequenced material: PBMCs or T cells enriched from blood (not recorded which). These receptors originate from a woman in her twenties or thirties who had recovered from COVID-19. Each CDR3 is given with its conserved first and last residue. The D gene is left open where the match is weak. Rows give clone size only sometimes, using once, few, many, or a class for an expanded clone.

TRBV7-2	.	.	TRBJ1-5	CASSLDYQPQHF	TGTGCCAGCAGCTTAGACTATCAGCCCCAGCATTTT
TRBV7-6	TRBD2	.	TRBJ2-5	CASSLAGGTSGKETQYF	TGTGCCAGCAGCTTAGCGGGGGGGACTAGCGGGAAAGAGACCCAGTACTTC
TRBV19	.	.	TRBJ2-5	CASAGRSETQYF	TGTGCCAGTGCAGGGAGGAGTGAGACCCAGTACTTC
TRBV7-2	.	.	TRBJ2-5	CASSLGFAVQETQYF	TGTGCCAGCAGCTTAGGGTTTGCGGTCCAAGAGACCCAGTACTTC
TRBV19	.	.	TRBJ2-1	CASSIVLGGYNEQFF	TGTGCCAGTAGTATAGTCTTAGGCGGCTACAATGAGCAGTTCTTC
TRBV7-8	TRBD2	.	TRBJ2-7	CASSLGRGRLAGAQGYEQYF	TGTGCCAGCAGCTTAGGGAGGGGAAGGCTAGCGGGGGCTCAGGGATACGAGCAGTACTTC
TRBV19	TRBD1	.	TRBJ1-5	CASSLRTGRNQPQHF	TGTGCCAGTAGTCTCCGGACAGGCCGCAATCAGCCCCAGCATTTT
TRBV6-2/TRBV6-3	.	few	TRBJ2-7	CASSYEGEQYF	TGTGCCAGCAGTTACGAGGGCGAGCAGTACTTC
TRBV5-1	TRBD1	.	TRBJ1-2	CASSLTLTGRGYTF	TGCGCCAGCAGCTTGACCCTGACAGGGAGGGGCTACACCTTC
TRBV30	.	.	TRBJ1-5	CAWSPSGIQPQHF	TGTGCCTGGAGCCCTTCGGGGATTCAGCCCCAGCATTTT
TRBV5-1	.	.	TRBJ2-3	CASTWGGFTDTQYF	TGCGCCAGCACCTGGGGCGGCTTCACAGATACGCAGTATTTT
TRBV4-3	.	.	TRBJ2-7	CASSQDPPPSGEQYF	TGCGCCAGCAGCCAAGACCCTCCCCCCTCGGGGGAGCAGTACTTC
TRBV9	TRBD2	.	TRBJ2-1	CASSVGLAGGDNEQFF	TGTGCCAGCAGCGTAGGGCTAGCGGGAGGGGACAATGAGCAGTTCTTC
TRBV5-4	TRBD1	.	TRBJ2-2	CASSHRDRATGELFF	TGTGCCAGCAGCCATAGGGACAGGGCCACCGGGGAGCTGTTTTTT
TRBV11-2	.	few	TRBJ2-7	CASSPPPGSQQYF	TGTGCCAGCAGCCCGCCCCCAGGCAGCCAGCAGTACTTC
TRBV19	TRBD2	.	TRBJ2-1	CASSMTALAGANEQFF	TGTGCCAGTAGTATGACCGCCCTAGCGGGGGCCAATGAGCAGTTCTTC
TRBV4-1	TRBD2	.	TRBJ2-1	CASSQAGTSGRDEQFF	TGCGCCAGCAGCCAAGCCGGGACTAGCGGTAGAGATGAGCAGTTCTTC
TRBV5-7	.	.	TRBJ2-3	CASSLVSGWAITDTQYF	TGTGCCAGCAGCTTGGTGTCAGGGTGGGCCATCACAGATACGCAGTATTTT
TRBV28	TRBD1	.	TRBJ1-1	CASLRQGVVGTEAFF	TGTGCCAGCCTCCGTCAGGGGGTGGTGGGCACTGAAGCTTTCTTT
TRBV3-1/TRBV3-2	TRBD1	.	TRBJ2-7	CASSPWGRGSSYEQYF	TGTGCCAGCAGCCCCTGGGGCAGGGGGAGCTCCTACGAGCAGTACTTC
TRBV5-1	TRBD1	.	TRBJ2-1	CASTRDRDEQFF	TGCGCCAGCACCCGGGACAGGGATGAGCAGTTCTTC
TRBV5-4	.	.	TRBJ2-1	CASSPQGIKNEQFF	TGTGCCAGCAGTCCACAGGGCATCAAGAATGAGCAGTTCTTC
TRBV7-3	TRBD2	.	TRBJ2-1	CASSHPAGAGYNEQFF	TGTGCCAGCAGCCATCCAGCGGGAGCGGGCTACAATGAGCAGTTCTTC
TRBV7-6	.	.	TRBJ2-5	CASSARETQYF	TGTGCCAGCAGTGCCAGGGAGACCCAGTACTTC
TRBV29-1	TRBD2	.	TRBJ2-5	CSVGLAGVSQYF	TGCAGCGTGGGACTAGCGGGAGTATCCCAGTACTTC
TRBV10-1	TRBD2	.	TRBJ2-7	CASSEGLAGPYEQYF	TGCGCCAGCAGTGAGGGGCTAGCGGGCCCCTACGAGCAGTACTTC
TRBV5-5	.	.	TRBJ2-2	CASSFSGESTGELFF	TGTGCCAGCAGCTTTTCAGGGGAGTCGACCGGGGAGCTGTTTTTT
TRBV6-5	TRBD2	.	TRBJ2-1	CASTLSGRPYNEQFF	TGTGCCAGCACCCTAAGCGGGAGGCCCTACAATGAGCAGTTCTTC
TRBV29-1	TRBD1	few	TRBJ1-1	CSVSTGQGVTEAFF	TGCAGCGTTTCCACTGGACAGGGGGTAACTGAAGCTTTCTTT
TRBV10-3	.	.	TRBJ2-3	CAISGAGTSDTQYF	TGTGCCATCAGTGGGGCAGGGACATCAGATACGCAGTATTTT
TRBV28	TRBD1	.	TRBJ1-2	CASSPGTAQPYGYTF	TGTGCCAGCAGCCCCGGGACAGCTCAGCCGTATGGCTACACCTTC
TRBV9	TRBD2	.	TRBJ2-2	CASSRTSGQTTGELFF	TGTGCCAGCAGCCGGACTAGCGGGCAGACTACCGGGGAGCTGTTTTTT
TRBV4-1	TRBD1	.	TRBJ1-3	CASSQPGQGIGNTIYF	TGCGCCAGCAGCCAGCCCGGACAGGGAATTGGAAACACCATATATTTT
TRBV5-4	TRBD2	.	TRBJ2-7	CASSDLGRRLAGRSYEQYF	TGTGCCAGCAGCGACCTAGGTCGGCGCCTAGCGGGCCGCTCCTACGAGCAGTACTTC
TRBV5-1	.	.	TRBJ2-7	CASSSRTEPYEQYF	TGCGCCAGCAGCTCGCGGACAGAACCCTACGAGCAGTACTTC
TRBV4-1	.	few	TRBJ2-1	CASSQGLEEPRQFF	TGCGCCAGCAGCCAGGGACTTGAAGAACCGAGGCAGTTCTTC
TRBV30	.	.	TRBJ2-1	CAWGLGPSAQFF	TGTGCCTGGGGCCTGGGCCCTTCGGCCCAGTTCTTC
TRBV5-3	TRBD1	few	TRBJ2-6	CARNKTTGYLSGANVLTF	TGTGCCAGAAACAAAACGACAGGGTACCTCTCTGGGGCCAACGTCCTGACTTTC
TRBV24-1	.	once	TRBJ1-1	CATNLEGKNTEAFF	TGTGCCACCAATTTGGAGGGGAAAAACACTGAAGCTTTCTTT
TRBV7-2	TRBD2	.	TRBJ2-1	CASSLDTSGTNEQFF	TGTGCCAGTAGCTTAGACACTAGCGGGACCAATGAGCAGTTCTTC
TRBV27	.	.	TRBJ2-2	CASTNTGELFF	TGTGCCAGCACAAACACCGGGGAGCTGTTTTTT
TRBV3-1/TRBV3-2	TRBD1	.	TRBJ2-3	CASSSTAGGGTDTQYF	TGTGCCAGCAGCTCAACGGCAGGGGGCGGCACAGATACGCAGTATTTT
TRBV21-1	.	.	TRBJ2-4	CASSAKGGGRNIQYF	TGTGCCAGCAGCGCCAAGGGAGGGGGGAGAAACATTCAGTACTTC
TRBV5-5	.	.	TRBJ2-2	CASSLAAGWETGELFF	TGTGCCAGCAGCTTGGCGGCGGGATGGGAGACCGGGGAGCTGTTTTTT
TRBV5-4	.	.	TRBJ1-1	CASSGRGVVEAFF	TGTGCCAGCAGCGGACGGGGGGTGGTTGAAGCTTTCTTT
TRBV28	.	.	TRBJ2-7	CASNPHRGGRTYEQYF	TGTGCCAGCAATCCCCACAGGGGCGGGAGGACCTACGAGCAGTACTTC
TRBV6-2/TRBV6-3	TRBD1	.	TRBJ1-5	CASSYSLIQGKSNQPQHF	TGTGCCAGCAGTTACTCCCTAATACAGGGGAAGAGCAATCAGCCCCAGCATTTT
TRBV4-3	.	medium-sized	TRBJ1-1	CASSQEAETEAFF	TGCGCCAGCAGCCAAGAAGCCGAAACTGAAGCTTTCTTT
TRBV7-2	.	once	TRBJ1-2	CASSFNRERGGYTF	TGTGCCAGCAGCTTCAACAGGGAAAGGGGTGGCTACACCTTC
TRBV5-1	TRBD2	.	TRBJ2-7	CASSLAGNSYEQYF	TGCGCCAGCAGCTTAGCGGGAAACTCCTACGAGCAGTACTTC
TRBV30	TRBD2	.	TRBJ2-1	CAWATSGDLNEQFF	TGTGCCTGGGCGACTAGCGGGGATTTGAATGAGCAGTTCTTC
TRBV11-3	TRBD2	.	TRBJ2-5	CASSLDSSGSTEETQYF	TGTGCCAGCAGCTTAGATTCAAGCGGGAGCACGGAGGAGACCCAGTACTTC
TRBV5-8	.	.	TRBJ2-2	CASSGYRGLNTGELFF	TGTGCCAGCAGCGGATACAGGGGACTCAACACCGGGGAGCTGTTTTTT
TRBV19	TRBD1	once	TRBJ1-2	CASLGTGLTNYGYTF	TGTGCCAGTCTAGGGACAGGGCTAACTAACTATGGCTACACCTTC
TRBV18	.	.	TRBJ2-7	CASSARQESYEQYF	TGTGCCAGCTCAGCCCGACAGGAATCCTACGAGCAGTACTTC
TRBV6-5	.	.	TRBJ2-7	CASSYSRVSYEQYF	TGTGCCAGCAGTTACTCCAGGGTCTCCTACGAGCAGTACTTC
TRBV28	TRBD2	.	TRBJ2-7	CASNQASGGSYEQYF	TGTGCCAGCAATCAGGCCTCGGGGGGTTCCTACGAGCAGTACTTC
TRBV7-9	.	few	TRBJ2-1	CASSPWRSSYNEQFF	TGTGCCAGCAGCCCCTGGCGGAGCTCCTACAATGAGCAGTTCTTC
TRBV28	TRBD1	.	TRBJ1-2	CASSLDGQGEGYTF	TGTGCCAGCAGTTTGGACGGACAGGGTGAGGGCTACACCTTC
TRBV10-3	.	.	TRBJ2-7	CAISEGQGIYEQYF	TGTGCCATCAGTGAGGGCCAGGGAATCTACGAGCAGTACTTC